This T cell receptor (beta chain) is from a study of circulating and synovial CD4+ cells in juvenile arthritis. Only in-frame clones appear in the TCRdb table, and some are missing; sequencing was by immunoSEQ multiplex PCR. The repertoire includes 30,000 to 40,000 clones, 90% to 95% of them detected once, and roughly 0.7% sits in the top ten. The CDR3 runs 16 residues. V lost 6 bases and J lost 1, with 16 bases in between. Germline V CDR1 and CDR2: SGHAT, FQNNGV. Patients with active juvenile idiopathic arthritis donated these samples. The receptor was derived from a human donor with juvenile idiopathic arthritis. The genes are TRBV11-2 and TRBJ1-5; D may be TRBD1 (5 bases). Sequencing was performed on CD4+ T cells from blood. DNA of the CDR3: TGTGCCAGCAGTGATAGGCCGACAGCAAGCAATCAGCCCCAGCATTTT. This codes for CASSDRPTASNQPQHF.